Below, 5 T cell receptor beta chains from the same sample are listed, as sequenced in a study of blood T cells in healthy people across ages. Combining a sample-barcoded 5' primer with a J-beta primer mix, a second PCR ran for roughly 6 to 12 cycles. Via MiXCR, TCRdb re-called the 5' RACE reads, giving one row per CDR3 protein. This repertoire shows around 1.5 million distinct CDR3 sequences, approximately 59% found once; its top ten account for 6.7%. The sequenced sample consisted of blood. The source of these receptors is a young man in good health.

This clonotype occurred a few times. This chain joins TRBV29-1 and TRBJ2-7; 11 nucleotides line up with TRBD2. The CDR3 is 14 amino acids. Germline trimming cut 4 bases from V and 6 bases from J; bases unmatched to any gene: 8. Germline V CDR1 and CDR2: SQVTM, ANQGSEA. CDR3 residues: CSVGWTSGLREQYF. The CDR3, as DNA: TGCAGCGTTGGATGGACTAGCGGGTTGCGCGAGCAGTACTTC.

The chain has TRBV27 and TRBJ2-4; D remains ambiguous. TRBJ2-7 matches the DNA end more closely, so the J call is doubtful. The CDR3 runs 12 residues. Germline V CDR1 and CDR2: MNHEY, SMNVEV (reference sequence). CDR3 loop: CASSYAGAEQYF. CDR3 DNA sequence: TGTGCCAGCAGTTACGCAGGTGCCGAGCAGTACTTC.

The chain couples TRBV14 to TRBJ1-2; D might be TRBD1 (5 bases). Germline CDR1 and CDR2: SGHDN and FVKESK. There are 15 residues in the CDR3. V gave up 5 bases and J gave up 2 bases, with 15 bases separating them. CDR3 nucleotide sequence: TGTGCCAGCAGCTGCACGGGACTGAAAAACTATGGCTACACCTTC. Translated: CASSCTGLKNYGYTF.

The chain carries TRBV7-9 and TRBJ2-7; no clear D. V lost 5 bases to trimming and J lost 6 bases, with 14 bases between them. The CDR3 is 13 residues long. Germline CDR1 is SEHNR and CDR2 is FQNEAQ (reference sequence). The chain's CDR3 is CASSTHSVGEQYF. For the CDR3, the DNA is TGTGCCAGCAGCACTCACAGTGTCGGCGAGCAGTACTTC.

As regards this clonotype: A read error may account for a junction end that differs from germline. This chain uses TRBV6-4 with TRBJ2-3; D gene ambiguous. The CDR3 has 16 amino acids. Germline CDR1 reads MRHNA; CDR2 reads SNTAGT. The CDR3 bases are TGTGTCAGCAGTGGCTCGGTCGGTTCTAGCACAGATACGCAGTATTTT. It codes for CVSSGSVGSSTDTQYF.